This T cell receptor (beta chain) was observed in a study of CD8 T cells in Susac syndrome. Study context: Patients with Susac syndrome, at blood draw, were therapy-naive, on corticosteroids, or on intravenous immunoglobulin alone.

Trimming stripped 5 bases from V and 4 bases from J, with 12 bases between. The CDR3 contains 13 residues. CDR1 and CDR2 from the germline V gene are DFQATT and SNEGSKA (reference sequence). RNA totalling about 0.45 to 1 ug underwent reverse transcription with random hexamers. TCRdb fed the immunoSEQ multiplex PCR reads into MiXCR, producing one record per CDR3 protein. The sample holds about 140,000 distinct CDR3 sequences, 85% to 95% seen once. This chain joins TRBV20-1 and TRBJ1-5; D may be TRBD1 (6 bases). The sequence was obtained from a human donor with Susac syndrome. Input material: CD4+ T cells from PBMCs. The CDR3 nucleotides read TGCAGTGCTGGTGGGGGGGCGAATCAGCCCCAGCATTTT. This sequence encodes CSAGGGANQPQHF.